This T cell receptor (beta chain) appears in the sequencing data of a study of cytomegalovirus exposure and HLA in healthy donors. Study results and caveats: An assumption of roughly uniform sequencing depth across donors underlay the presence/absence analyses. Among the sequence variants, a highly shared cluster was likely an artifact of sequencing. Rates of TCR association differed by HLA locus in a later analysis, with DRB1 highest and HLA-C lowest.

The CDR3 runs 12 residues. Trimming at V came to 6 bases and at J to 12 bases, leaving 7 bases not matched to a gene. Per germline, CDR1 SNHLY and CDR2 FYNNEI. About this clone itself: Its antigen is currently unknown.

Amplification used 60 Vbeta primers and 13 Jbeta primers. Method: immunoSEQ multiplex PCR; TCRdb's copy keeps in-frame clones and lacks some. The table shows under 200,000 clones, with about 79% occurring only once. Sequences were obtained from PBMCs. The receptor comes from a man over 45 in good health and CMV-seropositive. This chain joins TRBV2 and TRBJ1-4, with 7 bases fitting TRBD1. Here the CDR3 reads CASSPDRTELFF. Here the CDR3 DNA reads TGTGCCAGCAGCCCGGACAGGACCGAACTGTTTTTT.